The next 18 T cell receptor beta chains were all read from a single sample in a study of blood T cell repertoires in COVID-19. Generated by immunoSEQ multiplex PCR, the TCRdb table keeps only in-frame clones and is missing some. This sample yields roughly 100,000 clones, of which 70% to 90% are seen a single time; 2% to 2.5% belongs to the top ten. Source material: peripheral blood. The receptors stem from a middle-aged man with active COVID-19.

The gene calls are TRBV27 and TRBJ1-5, with TRBD1 as a possible D gene (5 bases). The CDR3 runs to 15 residues. The ends were cut back, 5 bases at V and 6 bases at J, with 17 bases in the middle. Germline loops: CDR1 MNHEY, CDR2 SMNVEV (reference sequence). The CDR3 sequence: CASSPRGDSLQPQHF. The DNA of the CDR3 is TGTGCCAGCAGTCCGCGGGGTGACAGTCTTCAGCCCCAGCATTTT.

The chain couples TRBV19 to TRBJ2-3; D might be TRBD1 (6 bases). The length of the CDR3 is 14 residues. Germline V lookup: CDR1 LNHDA, CDR2 SQIVND (reference sequence). V lost 4 bases to trimming and J lost 6 bases, with 14 bases between them. CDR3 bases: TGTGCCAGTAGTACGCAAGCTAGGGGGGATACGCAGTATTTT. This sequence encodes CASSTQARGDTQYF.

The rearrangement joins TRBV7-2 to TRBJ2-3; TRBD2 matches at 11 bases. This CDR3 has 16 amino acids. Trimming removed 4 bases from V and 3 bases from J; junction bases left unmatched: 6. CDR1 SGHTA and CDR2 FQGNSA come from the germline V gene. CDR3 in DNA: TGTGCCAGCAGCTCCTTGACTAGCGGGGTAACAGATACGCAGTATTTT. This gives the protein CASSSLTSGVTDTQYF.

The genes are TRBV18 and TRBJ2-7, with 8 positions matching TRBD1. CDR3 length: 16 residues. The V gene's germline CDR1 is KGHSH and CDR2 LQKENI. V lost 6 bases, J lost 3 bases, and 13 bases stayed unmatched. The CDR3 reads CASSRVGGQEGYEQYF. The CDR3 DNA reads TGTGCCAGCTCCCGCGTAGGGGGACAGGAGGGCTACGAGCAGTACTTC.

The chain has TRBV12-3 or TRBV12-4 and TRBJ2-3; no clear D. There are 13 residues in the CDR3. Trimming left V 1 base short and J 4 bases short, with 6 bases between. The CDR3 DNA reads TGTGCCAGCAGTTTAGTCTCCGCAGATACGCAGTATTTT. This gives the protein CASSLVSADTQYF.

Regarding this clone: Other DNA variants within this sample encode the same CDR3. The rearrangement joins TRBV18 to TRBJ1-4; possible D gene TRBD1, 6 bases. Germline V lookup: CDR1 KGHSH, CDR2 LQKENI. CDR3 length: 13 amino acids. Trimming left V 3 bases short and J 5 bases short, with 7 bases between. CDR3 coding DNA: TGTGCCAGCTCACCGGGACAAAATGAAAAACTGTTTTTT. As protein: CASSPGQNEKLFF.

The chain employs TRBV2 and TRBJ2-1; 13 bases match TRBD2. The CDR3 loop spans 15 amino acids. The junction had 1 base not matched to a gene; V was cut back by 5 bases and J by 3 bases. CDR1 SNHLY and CDR2 FYNNEI come from the germline V gene. The CDR3, as DNA: TGTGCCAGCAGTTGGACTAGCGGGGGCTACAATGAGCAGTTCTTC. Translated, it gives CASSWTSGGYNEQFF.

The chain is built from TRBV15 and TRBJ2-1; 7 nucleotides line up with TRBD2. Per germline, CDR1 LNHNV and CDR2 YYDKDF (reference sequence). V lost 1 base to trimming and J lost 3 bases; unmatched junction nucleotides: 6. The CDR3 is 16 residues long. The CDR3 DNA sequence: TGTGCCACCAGCAGAGTAAGCTCTAGCGGCTACAATGAGCAGTTCTTC. This codes for CATSRVSSSGYNEQFF.

The chain combines TRBV5-6 with TRBJ2-5; 12 positions match TRBD2. Trimming took 4 bases from V and 1 from J; bases not matched to a gene: 11. CDR1 is SGHDT, CDR2 YYEEEE, per germline. This CDR3 is built from 18 residues. CDR3 sequence (DNA): TGTGCCAGCAGCCCTTGGGCTAGCGGGGGGGCCATCCAAGAGACCCAGTACTTC. Translating gives CASSPWASGGAIQETQYF.

The chain uses TRBV2 and TRBJ1-5, with 8 bases lining up with TRBD1. Germline V gene data show CDR1 as SNHLY and CDR2 as FYNNEI. There are 12 residues in the CDR3. Losses at the gene ends were 6 bases for V and 6 bases for J; bases not matched to a gene: 1. The CDR3 nucleotides read TGTGCCAGCAGGGACAGGGTTCAGCCCCAGCATTTT. Translated: CASRDRVQPQHF.

V and J are TRBV2 and TRBJ1-2; 12 bases align to TRBD1. Germline V lookup: CDR1 SNHLY, CDR2 FYNNEI. V trimming: 3 bases; J trimming: 7 bases; junction bases outside the gene matches: 3. The CDR3 is made up of 14 amino acids. The CDR3 region is CASSEGQGAVGYTF. The CDR3 DNA sequence: TGTGCCAGCAGTGAGGGACAGGGGGCCGTTGGCTACACCTTC.

The chain carries TRBV14 and TRBJ2-3; TRBD1 aligns across 7 bases. The CDR3 is made up of 17 amino acids. CDR1 and CDR2 from the germline V gene are SGHDN and FVKESK. The J segment lost 4 bases and the V segment lost 4 bases, leaving 14 bases of the junction unmatched. The CDR3 bases are TGTGCCAGCAGCCCGTCCTGGAGAGGGGGCTCGGCAGATACGCAGTATTTT. The encoded protein is CASSPSWRGGSADTQYF.

The chain has TRBV29-1 and TRBJ1-1; maybe TRBD1 (5 bases). The CDR3 extends over 12 amino acids. In germline, CDR1 is SQVTM, CDR2 ANQGSEA. The germline V and J ends were trimmed by 3 bases and 4 bases, with 9 bases remaining between them. The CDR3 DNA reads TGCAGCGTTGAGGTGCAGGGCACTGAAGCTTTCTTT. Its translation: CSVEVQGTEAFF.

V gene TRBV7-9 combines with J gene TRBJ2-1, with D unresolved. The CDR3 extends over 11 amino acids. V dropped 6 bases and J dropped 6 bases, with 6 bases sitting between them. From germline, CDR1 is SEHNR and CDR2 FQNEAQ (reference sequence). The CDR3 DNA follows: TGTGCCAGCAGGGTGAGCAATGAGCAGTTCTTC. This sequence encodes CASRVSNEQFF.

The chain couples TRBV30 to TRBJ2-2; no definite D call. CDR1 and CDR2 (germline): GTSNPN, SVGIG (reference sequence). V lost 0 bases, J lost 9 bases, and 8 bases lay in between. The CDR3 consists of 12 residues. The DNA for the CDR3 is TGTGCCTGGAGTGTCAGAAATAGGGAGCTGTTTTTT. This encodes CAWSVRNRELFF.

The chain recombines TRBV24-1 with TRBJ2-3, with 7 nucleotides matching TRBD1. The V and J ends lost 4 bases and 0 bases, in that order; junction bases with no gene match: 9. The CDR3 is 17 residues long. Germline assignment: CDR1 KGHDR and CDR2 SFDVKD. CDR3 amino acids: CATSDAAGTVSTDTQYF. CDR3 in DNA: TGTGCCACCAGTGACGCCGCCGGGACAGTTAGCACAGATACGCAGTATTTT.

The rearrangement joins TRBV19 to TRBJ2-3, with TRBD2 matching over 8 bases. The ends lost 4 bases at V and 5 bases at J; junction bases unmatched: 17. This CDR3 comprises 18 residues. Germline loops: CDR1 LNHDA, CDR2 SQIVND (reference sequence). DNA of the CDR3: TGTGCCAGTAGTAGGAGTGGGAGTTTTTACGGGGGGGTAGATACGCAGTATTTT. Translation gives CASSRSGSFYGGVDTQYF.

V is TRBV6-5 and J is TRBJ2-1, with 8 bases lining up with TRBD1. Trimming removed 2 bases from V and 12 bases from J; junction bases left unmatched: 12. Looked up from germline, CDR1 is MNHEY and CDR2 is SVGAGI. The CDR3 is 15 residues long. As DNA, the CDR3 is TGTGCCAGCAGTTACACACGGGGCGGACAGGGAAGGCAGTTCTTC. The encoded protein is CASSYTRGGQGRQFF.